What follows are 4 T cell receptor beta chains derived from one specimen sequenced in a study of Graves' ophthalmopathy and Graves' hyperthyroidism. The authors amplified TCR beta CDR3 regions, and they did so from RNA transcripts for repertoire sequencing. First-round RT-PCR employed HTBI primers, with a second-round multiplex PCR after it. TCRdb reprocessed the multiplex PCR reads with MiXCR, giving one entry per CDR3 protein. The sample contains about 620,000 distinct CDR3 sequences, roughly 20% of which appear only once. Material: peripheral blood. These receptors originate from a woman aged 18-29 years with stable Graves' hyperthyroidism. Some clones in this sample may be carry-over from other donors' samples.

This clonotype showed up many times. This chain joins TRBV28 and TRBJ2-7; D is possibly TRBD1 (6 bases). Germline CDR1 MDHEN, CDR2 SYDVKM. CDR3 size: 15 residues. The V gene lost 2 bases and the J gene lost 12 bases, with 23 bases spanning the gap. The CDR3 DNA reads TGTGCCAGCAGTTTAACACCCCACGGGACAACGTTCCCGTACTTC. Translation gives CASSLTPHGTTFPYF. Supplemented by reference TRBV28 and TRBJ2-7, the full variable domain reads DVKVTQSSRYLVKRTGEKVFLECVQDMDHENMFWYRQDPGLGLRLIYFSYDVKMKEKGDIPEGYSVSREKKERFSLILESASTNQTSMYLCASSLTPHGTTFPYFGPGTRLTVT.

In this sample, this clonotype turned up many times. This sequence joins TRBV6-1 and TRBJ2-7; 7 positions agree with TRBD1. The V and J ends lost 7 bases and 7 bases, in that order; junction bases with no gene match: 7. In germline, CDR1 is MNHNS, CDR2 SASEGT. The CDR3 totals 12 residues. DNA of the CDR3: TGTGCCAGCAAACAGGGGATGAGAGAGCAGTACTTC. Translating gives CASKQGMREQYF.

This clonotype was found many times. The chain combines TRBV7-9 with TRBJ1-2; the D gene is possibly TRBD1 (5 bases). Trimming took 3 bases from V and 8 from J, leaving 10 bases between them. CDR1 is SEHNR, CDR2 FQNEAQ, per germline (reference sequence). The CDR3 totals 12 residues. This CDR3 is CASSFRTSGYTF. In DNA, the CDR3 is TGTGCCAGCAGCTTCAGGACATCAGGCTACACCTTC.

The table lists this clonotype with a few counts. Here the CDR3 reads CASSSVRTQYF. The CDR3 nucleotides are TGTGCCAGCAGCTCGGTTCGGACCCAGTACTTC. V and J are TRBV11-2 and TRBJ2-5; D is unresolved. Trimming removed 4 bases from V and 7 bases from J, with 7 bases in between. The CDR3 is made up of 11 amino acids. The germline CDR1 and CDR2 sequences are SGHAT and FQNNGV.